A selection of T cell receptor beta chains follows, all from one sample in a study of shared T cell receptors in the human thymus. Clones were sequenced by immunoSEQ multiplex PCR, and TCRdb holds only the in-frame ones, with some missing. Of over 450,000 clones in the sample, 78% are singletons; the top ten hold 0.01% to 0.015%. The sample was also linked to a second study, of human thymus T cells.

The sequencing sample was made of thymocytes. All receptors derive from a boy younger than two with a congenital heart defect. CDR3s include the opening cysteine and the closing phenylalanine or tryptophan. Each record gives: CDR3 DNA, CDR3 protein, D gene, V gene, J gene, clone size. The D gene is left open where the match is weak. Clone sizes are given selectively: once, few, many, or a class where the clone is expanded.

TGTGCCAGCAGGGCTAGTTTTTATTCCGGGGAGCTGTTTTTT,CASRASFYSGELFF,-,TRBV7-2,TRBJ2-2,-
TGTGCCAGTAGGGCCCCGGGACAGGGGGACACCGGGGAGCTGTTTTTT,CASRAPGQGDTGELFF,TRBD1,TRBV19,TRBJ2-2,-
TGTGCCAGCAGCTTAGTTCGAGGTGGGAGGGCTAGCGGGAGGTACGAGCAGTACTTC,CASSLVRGGRASGRYEQYF,TRBD2,TRBV7-9,TRBJ2-7,-
TGTGCCAGCAGCTTAGATCTTGGCAGGCTAAGCTCCTACGAGCAGTACTTC,CASSLDLGRLSSYEQYF,-,TRBV11-2,TRBJ2-7,-
TGTGCCAGCAGCTTAGTAAGGGGGCGCCGGGAGACCCAGTACTTC,CASSLVRGRRETQYF,TRBD1,TRBV11-2,TRBJ2-5,-
TGTGCCTGGAGTGGGCTAGCGGCCATGAACACCGGGGAGCTGTTTTTT,CAWSGLAAMNTGELFF,TRBD2,TRBV30,TRBJ2-2,-
TGTGCCAGCAGCCCACGGAGTAGTGGCTACACCTTC,CASSPRSSGYTF,-,TRBV7-9,TRBJ1-2,-
TGTGCCAGCAGCCGGGGACAGGGCGGTTCGAACACTGAAGCTTTCTTT,CASSRGQGGSNTEAFF,TRBD1,TRBV5-4,TRBJ1-1,-
TGTGCCAGCAGCGGTCAGGGAAGAAGGCGATCAACGAGCCCCTCCTACGAGCAGTACTTC,CASSGQGRRRSTSPSYEQYF,-,TRBV6-4,TRBJ2-7,-
TGCGCCAGCAGCTTGGGTTCTCGGGGGGGACCACCGGGAGTGGAGACCCAGTACTTC,CASSLGSRGGPPGVETQYF,TRBD2,TRBV5-1,TRBJ2-5,-
TGTGCCAGCAGCCTGTCTGGACTAGGAGAGGACGAGCAGTTCTTC,CASSLSGLGEDEQFF,TRBD2,TRBV7-4,TRBJ2-1,-
TGTGCCAGCAGCTCCGGGGAGAGCTATGGCTACACCTTC,CASSSGESYGYTF,-,TRBV7-9,TRBJ1-2,-
TGTGCCATCAGTGAAGGGGAAGGGGATACGCAGTATTTT,CAISEGEGDTQYF,-,TRBV10-3,TRBJ2-3,-
TGCAGCGCTACTAGCGGGAGAGACGAGACCCAGTACTTC,CSATSGRDETQYF,TRBD2,TRBV29-1,TRBJ2-5,-
TGTGCCTGGAGTTCACGGAGCAATCAGCCCCAGCATTTT,CAWSSRSNQPQHF,-,TRBV30,TRBJ1-5,-
TGTGCCACCAGCGAAATGATCGGACAGGGAGGCTATGGCTACACCTTC,CATSEMIGQGGYGYTF,TRBD1,TRBV15,TRBJ1-2,-
TGTGCCAGCAGCCAACTAACTTATGAAACCTTCACAGATACGCAGTATTTT,CASSQLTYETFTDTQYF,-,TRBV14,TRBJ2-3,-
TGTGCCACCAGCGAAAAAAGGTGGCCCGAGGTACCCTACGAGCAGTACTTC,CATSEKRWPEVPYEQYF,-,TRBV15,TRBJ2-7,-
TGCAGCGTTGGGACTAGCGGGAGGGCCGGGGTTTCCGGGGAGCTGTTTTTT,CSVGTSGRAGVSGELFF,TRBD2,TRBV29-1,TRBJ2-2,-
TGTGCCAGCAGCGGGCGAGCTAGCGGGAGTGGTGAGCAGTTCTTC,CASSGRASGSGEQFF,TRBD2,TRBV5-4,TRBJ2-1,-
TGTGCCAGCAGCTTGGCCTTGAACACTGAAGCTTTCTTT,CASSLALNTEAFF,-,TRBV5-4,TRBJ1-1,few
TGTGCCACGAATACAGGGGGGGTGAGATCTAACTATGGCTACACCTTC,CATNTGGVRSNYGYTF,TRBD1,TRBV15,TRBJ1-2,-
TGTGCCAGCAGACTAGCGGTGGAGAGCGACGAGCAGTACTTC,CASRLAVESDEQYF,TRBD2,TRBV27,TRBJ2-7,-
TGTGCCAGCAGCCCCGACAGGGGAGGCGAGCAGTACTTC,CASSPDRGGEQYF,TRBD1,TRBV6-1,TRBJ2-7,-
TGTGCCAGTAGTATCGCGGGAGGGCCACCAGATACGCAGTATTTT,CASSIAGGPPDTQYF,TRBD2,TRBV19,TRBJ2-3,once
TGTGCCAGCAGCTCAGCGACAGGGACCTTCTCCTACGAGCAGTACTTC,CASSSATGTFSYEQYF,TRBD1,TRBV11-3,TRBJ2-7,-
TGTGCCACTACGACAGGGGTTCATACTGAAGCTTTCTTT,CATTTGVHTEAFF,TRBD1,TRBV10-3,TRBJ1-1,once
TGTGCCAGCAGCTTTACGCAGGGGGCGCCTGGGAATGAGCAGTTCTTC,CASSFTQGAPGNEQFF,TRBD1,TRBV5-6,TRBJ2-1,-
TGTGCCAGCAGCGAAGTCCCCCGACAGGGGGCCTACGAGCAGTACTTC,CASSEVPRQGAYEQYF,TRBD1,TRBV2,TRBJ2-7,-
TGTGCCAGCAGCTTACGGGGGGCCGGGGAAGAGCAGTACTTC,CASSLRGAGEEQYF,-,TRBV11-2,TRBJ2-7,-
TGTGCCAGCAGCTCCGGGACTAGCGCCCACAATGAGCAGTTCTTC,CASSSGTSAHNEQFF,TRBD2,TRBV27,TRBJ2-1,once
TGTGCCAGCAGCGTAAGCCTAGCAGGCTACAATGAGCAGTTCTTC,CASSVSLAGYNEQFF,-,TRBV9,TRBJ2-1,-
TGTGCCAGCCCGCCGGAGAGACTAGCGGGATTCCCAGATACGCAGTATTTT,CASPPERLAGFPDTQYF,TRBD2,TRBV11-2,TRBJ2-3,-
TGTGCCAGCAGCTCTATAGCGGGAAACACAGATACGCAGTATTTT,CASSSIAGNTDTQYF,TRBD2,TRBV7-9,TRBJ2-3,-
TGTGCCAGCAGCGATAGCGGGATCTCCTACGAGCAGTACTTC,CASSDSGISYEQYF,TRBD2,TRBV5-4,TRBJ2-7,-
TGTGCCTGGAGCCCCCTGGGGGACAGGGACCTCAACTATGGCTACACCTTC,CAWSPLGDRDLNYGYTF,TRBD1,TRBV30,TRBJ1-2,-
TGCAGCGTTGAGGGCAGGGAGGGAAACATTCAGTACTTC,CSVEGREGNIQYF,TRBD2,TRBV29-1,TRBJ2-4,-
TGTGCCAGCAGCTCCACGGGAGGGCTGGGGGATACGCAGTATTTT,CASSSTGGLGDTQYF,TRBD2,TRBV11-3,TRBJ2-3,-
TGCGCCAGCAGCCAAGGCCTGACTAGCGTCAGGATTGGGCAGTACTTC,CASSQGLTSVRIGQYF,TRBD2,TRBV4-1,TRBJ2-7,-
TGTGCCAGCACGGGGCCCGGGACAGGGGGCTACGAGCAGTACTTC,CASTGPGTGGYEQYF,TRBD1,TRBV2,TRBJ2-7,-
TGTGGGGGGACACCCTCTGGAAACACCATATATTTT,CGGTPSGNTIYF,-,TRBV7-9,TRBJ1-3,-
TGCAGTGCTAGGGCGGATGAAAAACTGTTTTTT,CSARADEKLFF,-,TRBV20-1,TRBJ1-4,once
TGTGCCAGCAGCTTGGCTGACAGGGAAGAATGCTACACCTTC,CASSLADREECYTF,TRBD1,TRBV5-4,TRBJ1-2,-
TGTGCCACCAGCCCCGGGGGTAACGGATACGAGCAGTACTTC,CATSPGGNGYEQYF,-,TRBV15,TRBJ2-7,-
TGTGCCAGCAGCCCGGGGAGACTCCAATCCAATGAGCAGTTCTTC,CASSPGRLQSNEQFF,-,TRBV6-1,TRBJ2-1,-
TGTGCCAGCAGCCCTGAATGGGACAGCCCTACCTACGAGCAGTACTTC,CASSPEWDSPTYEQYF,TRBD1,TRBV7-9,TRBJ2-7,-
TGTGCCAGCAGCCCGAAACAGGGGGGCGACACTGAAGCTTTCTTT,CASSPKQGGDTEAFF,TRBD1,TRBV6-5,TRBJ1-1,-
TGTGCCAGCAGCTCCCGGGACAGCACCTACGAGCAGTACTTC,CASSSRDSTYEQYF,TRBD1,TRBV5-6,TRBJ2-7,few
TGTGCCAGCAGCCTCTCAAACGTTATGAGGGCTTATGGCTACACCTTC,CASSLSNVMRAYGYTF,-,TRBV5-6,TRBJ1-2,-
TGTGCCTGGAGTGGTCCCCCCCGGGACAGTGGGCGTTGTTGGGGATGTCCAGATACGCAGTATTTT,CAWSGPPRDSGRCWGCPDTQYF,TRBD1,TRBV30,TRBJ2-3,once